This TCR beta chain was retrieved from a study of cytomegalovirus exposure and HLA in healthy donors. Researchers ran the PCR with 60 Vbeta and 13 Jbeta primers. The protocol was immunoSEQ multiplex PCR, while the TCRdb copy is restricted to in-frame clones and leaves out a portion. The sample contains around 150,000 clones, over 75% of which appear only once. The CDR3 consists of 18 residues. Looked up from germline, CDR1 is ENHRY and CDR2 is SYGVKD. V was pared by 5 bases and J by 7 bases, with 17 bases of the junction left unmatched. This clonotype was sampled from a human donor in good health. Material: PBMCs. The chain has TRBV10-3 and TRBJ2-3; 11 bases are a match to TRBD2. The CDR3 loop is CAISQLAGGPVGGNTQYF. The CDR3 DNA sequence: TGTGCCATCAGTCAATTAGCGGGGGGGCCCGTAGGAGGAAATACGCAGTATTTT.